The 9 T cell receptor beta chains in this list originate from one sample, sequenced in a study of T cell responses to AZD1222 COVID-19 vaccine. Generated by immunoSEQ multiplex PCR, the TCRdb table keeps only in-frame clones and is missing some. This sample has about 110,000 clones; approximately 90% occur once, and the top ten carry approximately 15%. Sequencing was performed on peripheral blood, taken on day 0 of AZD1222 vaccination. These receptors were obtained from an adult in good health.

The gene calls are TRBV7-9 and TRBJ2-7; no clear D. Germline V gives CDR1 SEHNR, CDR2 FQNEAQ (reference sequence). This CDR3 is 18 amino acids long. V was pared by 2 bases and J by 3 bases, with 23 bases between. The CDR3 sequence is CASSLNVPLLPAHYEQYF. The CDR3 coding sequence is TGTGCCAGCAGCTTAAATGTCCCCCTCCTACCGGCCCACTACGAGCAGTACTTC.

The J gene is TRBJ2-5, the V gene TRBV10-3; 7 nucleotides align to TRBD1. The CDR3 runs to 11 residues. The germline gives CDR1 ENHRY, CDR2 SYGVKD. The V gene end was trimmed by 6 bases and the J gene end by 10 bases; junction bases not matched to a gene: 5. CDR3 protein: CAISETGVQYF. The CDR3 region has the DNA TGTGCCATCAGCGAAACAGGGGTCCAGTACTTC.

On this clone: The sample has other DNA sequences that encode this CDR3 too. CDR3: CASSLLGDTEAFF. For the CDR3, the DNA is TGTGCCAGCAGTTTATTAGGGGACACTGAAGCTTTCTTT. The rearrangement uses TRBV12-3 or TRBV12-4 and TRBJ1-1; possibly TRBD1 for D (5 bases). V was clipped by 2 bases and J by 3 bases, with 7 bases between them. The CDR3 is made up of 13 amino acids.

The chain has TRBV7-2 and TRBJ1-5, with unresolved D. From germline, CDR1 is SGHTA and CDR2 FQGNSA. This CDR3 comprises 15 residues. The V end was cut by 1 base, the J end by 0 bases, with 7 bases between. The CDR3 DNA reads as TGTGCCAGCAGCTTAGGGCCCAGTAGCAATCAGCCCCAGCATTTT. This encodes CASSLGPSSNQPQHF.

The chain couples TRBV18 to TRBJ2-7; 7 nucleotides line up with TRBD2. Germline trimming cut 3 bases from V and 1 base from J; bases unmatched to any gene: 6. Germline assignment: CDR1 KGHSH and CDR2 LQKENI. The CDR3 runs 15 residues. The CDR3 DNA reads TGTGCCAGCTCACCTCAGCCCGGGGGGTCCTACGAGCAGTACGTC. Translation gives CASSPQPGGSYEQYV.

This clone is a singleton in its sample. Here the CDR3 reads CASRLTGGSRYGYTF. The CDR3 region has the DNA TGTGCCAGCAGGTTAACAGGGGGCTCCCGTTATGGCTACACCTTC. The chain carries TRBV28 and TRBJ1-2, with 9 nucleotides matching TRBD1. Germline V gene sequence: CDR1 MDHEN, CDR2 SYDVKM. CDR3 length: 15 residues. Germline trimming cut 6 bases from V and 5 bases from J; bases unmatched to any gene: 10.

The chain combines TRBV19 with TRBJ2-2; D is undetermined. The CDR3 extends over 16 amino acids. Trimming cost V 3 bases and J 5 bases, with 16 bases left between them. The V gene's germline CDR1 is LNHDA and CDR2 SQIVND (reference sequence). DNA for the CDR3: TGTGCCAGTAGTATTTCCGACAAAATCACAACCGGGGAGCTGTTTTTT. Its translation: CASSISDKITTGELFF.

Concerning this clone: This CDR3 is missing its conserved last phenylalanine or tryptophan, likely due to a read error. The DNA is omitted, as the CDR3 cannot be located on it reliably, and the CDR3 follows TCRdb's listing. This chain links TRBV1 with TRBJ2-7. TRBV1 is a documented pseudogene. The CDR3 sequence runs 10 residues, both termini included. This CDR3 is CTSSLFGTPG.

The CDR3 DNA follows: TGTGCCAGCAGTGACTGGGGGACCCCAGGCCAAAACATTCAGTACTTC. Translating gives CASSDWGTPGQNIQYF. The chain is built from TRBV2 and TRBJ2-4, with D possibly being TRBD1 or TRBD2 (5 bases each). The germline V gene encodes CDR1 SNHLY and CDR2 FYNNEI. The CDR3 has 16 amino acids. The V end was cut by 3 bases, the J end by 5 bases, with 17 bases between.